This TCR beta chain was captured in a study of cytomegalovirus exposure and HLA in healthy donors. V was pared by 3 bases and J by 10 bases, with 10 bases of the junction left unmatched. CDR1 and CDR2 from the germline V gene are SGHTA and FQGTGA. This CDR3 is built from 15 residues. Study-level findings and limits: Altogether, 150 to 200 TCR beta chains were recorded as cytomegalovirus-associated.

Researchers ran the PCR with 60 Vbeta and 13 Jbeta primers. TCRdb's table, derived via immunoSEQ multiplex PCR, lists solely in-frame clones and lacks some. The table records approximately 150,000 clones, roughly 76% of them present only once. This clone was seen once. Antigen specificity is unknown. Sequenced input: PBMCs. The source of this sequence is a woman aged 30 to 39 in good health and CMV-seronegative. J is TRBJ2-1 and V is TRBV7-3, with 9 bases that match TRBD2. CDR3 DNA sequence: TGTGCCAGCAGCTTTAACCGCGGGGGGGTGGAGGAGCAGTTCTTC. This codes for CASSFNRGGVEEQFF.